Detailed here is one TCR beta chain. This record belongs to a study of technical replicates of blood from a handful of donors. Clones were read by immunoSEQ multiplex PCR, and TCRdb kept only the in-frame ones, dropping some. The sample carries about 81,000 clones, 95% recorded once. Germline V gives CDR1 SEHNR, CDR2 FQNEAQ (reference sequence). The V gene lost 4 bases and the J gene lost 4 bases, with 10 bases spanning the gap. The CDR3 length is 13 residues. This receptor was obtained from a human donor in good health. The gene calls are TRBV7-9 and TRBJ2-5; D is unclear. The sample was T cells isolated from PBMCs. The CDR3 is CASSSLVAETQYF. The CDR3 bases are TGTGCCAGCAGCTCCCTGGTGGCAGAGACCCAGTACTTC.